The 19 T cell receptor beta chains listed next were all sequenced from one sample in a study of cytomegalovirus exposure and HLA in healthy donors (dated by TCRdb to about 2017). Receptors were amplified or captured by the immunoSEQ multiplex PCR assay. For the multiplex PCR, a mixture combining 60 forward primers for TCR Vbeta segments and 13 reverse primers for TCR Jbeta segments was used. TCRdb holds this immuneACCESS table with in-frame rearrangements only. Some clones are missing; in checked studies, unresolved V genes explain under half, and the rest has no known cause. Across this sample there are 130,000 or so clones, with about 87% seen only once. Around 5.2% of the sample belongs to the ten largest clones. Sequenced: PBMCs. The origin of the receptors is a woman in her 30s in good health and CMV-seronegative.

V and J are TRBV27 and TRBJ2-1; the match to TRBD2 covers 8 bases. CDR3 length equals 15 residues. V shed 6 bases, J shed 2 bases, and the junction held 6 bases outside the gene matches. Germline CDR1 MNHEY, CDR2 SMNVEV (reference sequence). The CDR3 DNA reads TGTGCCAGCAGCCGAGGGACTAGTACCTACAATGAGCAGTTCTTC. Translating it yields CASSRGTSTYNEQFF.

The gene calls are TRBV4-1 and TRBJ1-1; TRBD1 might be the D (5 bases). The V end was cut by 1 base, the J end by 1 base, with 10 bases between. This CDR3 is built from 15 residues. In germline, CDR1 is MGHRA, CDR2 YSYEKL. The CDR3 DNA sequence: TGCGCCAGCAGCCAAGTCGGGGGAGGGAACACTGAAGCTTTCTTT. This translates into CASSQVGGGNTEAFF.

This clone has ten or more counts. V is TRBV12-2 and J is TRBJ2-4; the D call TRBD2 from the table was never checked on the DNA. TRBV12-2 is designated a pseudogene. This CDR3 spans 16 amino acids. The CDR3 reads CASRLALAGAKNIQYF. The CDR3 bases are TGTGCAAGTCGCTTAGCGCTAGCGGGAGCCAAAAACATTCAGTACTTC.

This CDR3 is CASSEARSLKQYF. In DNA, the CDR3 is TGTGCCAGCAGTGAAGCAAGAAGCTTGAAGCAGTACTTC. The V gene is TRBV2, the J gene TRBJ2-7; D is unclear. This CDR3 spans 13 amino acids. Germline V lookup: CDR1 SNHLY, CDR2 FYNNEI. Trimming took off 0 bases at V and 8 bases at J, with 11 bases between the two ends.

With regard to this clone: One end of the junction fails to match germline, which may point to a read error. The CDR3 sequence: CASSDSDSDTQYF. Written as DNA, the CDR3 is TGTGCCAGCAGTGACTCGGACTCAGATACGCAGTATTTT. The V gene is TRBV6-5, the J gene TRBJ2-3, with a possible D match to TRBD2 (5 bases). The CDR3 is 13 amino acids. Germline V gene sequence: CDR1 MNHEY, CDR2 SVGAGI.

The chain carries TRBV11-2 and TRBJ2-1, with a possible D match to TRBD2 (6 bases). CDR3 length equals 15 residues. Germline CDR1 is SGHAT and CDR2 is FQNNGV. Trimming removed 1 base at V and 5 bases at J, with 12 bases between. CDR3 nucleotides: TGTGCCAGCAGCTTAGCCGGGAGTTCGAACAATGAGCAGTTCTTC. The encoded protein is CASSLAGSSNNEQFF.

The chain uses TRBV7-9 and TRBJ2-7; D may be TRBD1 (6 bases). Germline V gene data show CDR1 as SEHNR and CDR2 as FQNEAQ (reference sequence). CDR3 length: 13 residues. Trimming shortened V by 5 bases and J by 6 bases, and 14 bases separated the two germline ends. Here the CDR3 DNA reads TGTGCCAGCAGCCCCCAGGGGAACGGCGAGCAGTACTTC. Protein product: CASSPQGNGEQYF.

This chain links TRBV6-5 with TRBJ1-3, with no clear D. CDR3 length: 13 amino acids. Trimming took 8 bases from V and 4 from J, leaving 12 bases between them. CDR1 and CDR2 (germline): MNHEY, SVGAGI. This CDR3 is CASSETRGNTIYF. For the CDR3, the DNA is TGTGCCAGCTCAGAGACTCGCGGAAACACCATATATTTT.

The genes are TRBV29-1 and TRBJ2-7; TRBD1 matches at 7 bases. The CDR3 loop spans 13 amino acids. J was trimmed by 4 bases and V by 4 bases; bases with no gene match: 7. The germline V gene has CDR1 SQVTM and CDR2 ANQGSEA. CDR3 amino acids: CSVVGDSGYEQYF. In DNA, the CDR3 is TGCAGCGTTGTCGGGGACAGTGGTTACGAGCAGTACTTC.

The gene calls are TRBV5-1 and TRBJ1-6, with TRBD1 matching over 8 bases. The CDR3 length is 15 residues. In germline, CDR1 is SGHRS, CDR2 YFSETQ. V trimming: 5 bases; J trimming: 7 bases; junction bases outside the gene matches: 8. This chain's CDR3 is CASRADRGANSPLHF. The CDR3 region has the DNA TGCGCCAGCAGGGCTGACAGGGGCGCGAATTCACCCCTCCACTTT. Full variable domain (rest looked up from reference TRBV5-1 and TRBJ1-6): KAGVTQTPRYLIKTRGQQVTLSCSPISGHRSVSWYQQTPGQGLQFLFEYFSETQRNKGNFPGRFSGRQFSNSRSEMNVSTLELGDSALYLCASRADRGANSPLHFGNGTRLTVT.

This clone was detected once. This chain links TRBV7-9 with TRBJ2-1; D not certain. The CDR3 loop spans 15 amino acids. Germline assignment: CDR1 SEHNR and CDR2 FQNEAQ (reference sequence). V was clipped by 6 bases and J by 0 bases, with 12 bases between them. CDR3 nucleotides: TGTGCCAGCAGGCCCGTAGTGATCTCCTACAATGAGCAGTTCTTC. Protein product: CASRPVVISYNEQFF. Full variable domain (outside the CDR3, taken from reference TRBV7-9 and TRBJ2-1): DTGVSQNPRHKITKRGQNVTFRCDPISEHNRLYWYRQTLGQGPEFLTYFQNEAQLEKSRLLSDRFSAERPKGSFSTLEIQRTEQGDSAMYLCASRPVVISYNEQFFGPGTRLTVL.

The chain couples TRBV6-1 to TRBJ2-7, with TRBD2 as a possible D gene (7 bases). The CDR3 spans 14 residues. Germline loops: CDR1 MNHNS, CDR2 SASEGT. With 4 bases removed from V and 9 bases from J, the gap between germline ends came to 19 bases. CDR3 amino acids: CASSVLRGGEVQYF. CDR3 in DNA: TGTGCCAGCAGTGTACTAAGGGGGGGAGAAGTGCAGTACTTC.

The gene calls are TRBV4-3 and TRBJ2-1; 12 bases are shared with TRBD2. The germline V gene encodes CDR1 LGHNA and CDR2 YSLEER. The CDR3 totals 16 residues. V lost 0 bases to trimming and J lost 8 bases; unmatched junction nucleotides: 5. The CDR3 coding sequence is TGCGCCAGCAGCCAAGAGGCTAGCGGGGGGGCCGATGAGCAGTTCTTC. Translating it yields CASSQEASGGADEQFF.

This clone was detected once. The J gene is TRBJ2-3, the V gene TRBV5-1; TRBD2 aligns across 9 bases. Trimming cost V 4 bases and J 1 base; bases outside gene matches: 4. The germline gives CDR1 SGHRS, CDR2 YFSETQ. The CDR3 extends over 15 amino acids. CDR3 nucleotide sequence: TGCGCCAGCAGCGCCATAGCGGGAGGCACAGATACGCAGTATTTT. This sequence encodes CASSAIAGGTDTQYF.

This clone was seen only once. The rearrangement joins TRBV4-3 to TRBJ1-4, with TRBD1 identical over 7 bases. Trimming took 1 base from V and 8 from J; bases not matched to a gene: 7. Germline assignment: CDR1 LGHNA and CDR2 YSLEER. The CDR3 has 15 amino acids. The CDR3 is CASSQGNRGDEKLFF. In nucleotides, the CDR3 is TGCGCCAGCAGCCAAGGGAACAGGGGAGACGAAAAACTGTTTTTT.

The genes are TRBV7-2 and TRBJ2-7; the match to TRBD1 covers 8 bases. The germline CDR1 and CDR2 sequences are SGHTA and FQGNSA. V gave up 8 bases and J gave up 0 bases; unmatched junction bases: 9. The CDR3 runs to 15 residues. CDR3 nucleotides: TGTGCCAGCGGATTGTGGGGACAGGCCTCCTACGAGCAGTACTTC. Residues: CASGLWGQASYEQYF.

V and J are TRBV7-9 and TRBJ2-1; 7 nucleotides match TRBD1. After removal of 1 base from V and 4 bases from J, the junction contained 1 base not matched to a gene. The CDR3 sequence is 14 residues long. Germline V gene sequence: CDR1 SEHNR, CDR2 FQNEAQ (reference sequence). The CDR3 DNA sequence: TGTGCCAGCAGCTTAGACAGGGGATACAATGAGCAGTTCTTC. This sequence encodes CASSLDRGYNEQFF.

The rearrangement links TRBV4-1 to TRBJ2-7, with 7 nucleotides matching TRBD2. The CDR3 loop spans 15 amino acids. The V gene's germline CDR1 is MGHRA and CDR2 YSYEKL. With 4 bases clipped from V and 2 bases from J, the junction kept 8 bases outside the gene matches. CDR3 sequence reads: CASSRGAGLPYEQYF. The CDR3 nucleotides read TGCGCCAGCAGCCGCGGAGCGGGATTACCCTACGAGCAGTACTTC.

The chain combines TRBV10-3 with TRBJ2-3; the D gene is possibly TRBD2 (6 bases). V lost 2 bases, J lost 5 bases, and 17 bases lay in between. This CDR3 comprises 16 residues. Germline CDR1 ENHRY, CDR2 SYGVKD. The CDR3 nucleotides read TGTGCCATCAGTGAGCCGAGGGTAGCGGAGGGAGATACGCAGTATTTT. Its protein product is CAISEPRVAEGDTQYF.